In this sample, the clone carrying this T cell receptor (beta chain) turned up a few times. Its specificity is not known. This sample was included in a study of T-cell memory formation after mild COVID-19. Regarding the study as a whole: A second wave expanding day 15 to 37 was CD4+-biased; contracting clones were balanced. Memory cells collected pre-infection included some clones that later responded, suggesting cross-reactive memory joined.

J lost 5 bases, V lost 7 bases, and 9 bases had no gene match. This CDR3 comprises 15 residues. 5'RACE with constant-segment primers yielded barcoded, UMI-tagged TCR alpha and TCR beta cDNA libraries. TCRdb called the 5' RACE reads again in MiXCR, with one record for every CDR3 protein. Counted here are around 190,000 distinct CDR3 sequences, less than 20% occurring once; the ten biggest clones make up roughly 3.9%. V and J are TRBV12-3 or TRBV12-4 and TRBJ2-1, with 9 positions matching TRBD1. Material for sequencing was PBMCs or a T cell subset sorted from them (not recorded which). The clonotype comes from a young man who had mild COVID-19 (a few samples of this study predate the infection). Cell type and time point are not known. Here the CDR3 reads CASTPGTGMDNEQFF. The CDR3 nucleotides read TGTGCCAGCACCCCCGGGACAGGGATGGACAATGAGCAGTTCTTC.